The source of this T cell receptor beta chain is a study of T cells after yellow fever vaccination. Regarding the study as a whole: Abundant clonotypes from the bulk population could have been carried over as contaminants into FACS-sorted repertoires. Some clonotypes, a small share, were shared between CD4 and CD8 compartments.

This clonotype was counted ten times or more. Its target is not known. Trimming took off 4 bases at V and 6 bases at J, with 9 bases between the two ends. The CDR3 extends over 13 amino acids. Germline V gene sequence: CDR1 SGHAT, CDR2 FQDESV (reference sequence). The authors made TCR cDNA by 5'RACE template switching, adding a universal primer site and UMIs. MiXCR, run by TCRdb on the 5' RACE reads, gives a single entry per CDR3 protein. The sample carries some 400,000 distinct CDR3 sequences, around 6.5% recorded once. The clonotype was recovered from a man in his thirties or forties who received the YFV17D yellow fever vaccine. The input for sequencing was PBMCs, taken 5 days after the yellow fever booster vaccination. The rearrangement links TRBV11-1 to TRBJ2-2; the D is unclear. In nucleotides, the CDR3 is TGTGCCAGCAGCTCGAGACCCGCCGGGGAGCTGTTTTTT. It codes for CASSSRPAGELFF.